Listed below are T cell receptor beta chains from one sample, sequenced in a study of T cell changes during pregnancy in multiple sclerosis. TCRdb's table, derived via immunoSEQ multiplex PCR, lists solely in-frame clones and lacks some. This repertoire shows 30,000 to 45,000 clones, around 90% found once; its top ten account for over 6.5%. The input for sequencing was CD8+ T cells from peripheral blood mononuclear cells, taken before pregnancy. The receptors originated from a female donor with multiple sclerosis, enrolled in a pregnancy study. The CDR3 runs from the conserved cysteine through the conserved F or W. D genes are given only for firm matches. Expanded clones are given a class, and other clones once, few, many or no size at all.

d_gene	len	abundance	v_gene	j_gene	CDR3aa	CDR3nt
-	13	-	TRBV2	TRBJ2-5	CATHGGQAGAQYF	TGTGCCACCCACGGTGGGCAAGCCGGGGCCCAGTACTTC
-	13	once	TRBV27	TRBJ2-3	CASSLMFSDTQYF	TGTGCCAGCAGTTTAATGTTTTCGGATACGCAGTATTTT
-	13	-	TRBV11-2	TRBJ2-1	CASSLSPRDEQFF	TGTGCCAGCAGCTTAAGCCCCCGCGATGAGCAGTTCTTC
TRBD2	15	-	TRBV9	TRBJ2-1	CASSVRLAGVQEQFF	TGTGCCAGCAGCGTACGACTAGCGGGAGTACAGGAGCAGTTCTTC
-	15	-	TRBV15	TRBJ2-5	CATSRRAPGWETQYF	TGTGCCACCAGCAGGAGGGCTCCCGGGTGGGAGACCCAGTACTTC
TRBD2	16	-	TRBV7-9	TRBJ2-1	CASSSPAGGPNNEQFF	TGTGCCAGCAGCTCACCAGCGGGAGGGCCGAACAATGAGCAGTTCTTC
-	13	-	TRBV7-7	TRBJ2-7	CASSKGVGYEQYF	TGTGCTAGCAGCAAAGGGGTAGGGTACGAGCAGTACTTC
-	13	-	TRBV28	TRBJ1-2	CASSFGPTWGYTF	TGTGCCAGCAGTTTTGGGCCCACATGGGGCTACACCTTC
TRBD1	12	once	TRBV4-1	TRBJ1-4	CASTNNRGHNFF	TGCGCCAGCACCAACAACAGGGGGCACAACTTTTTT
-	12	-	TRBV19	TRBJ2-1	CASISTYNEQFF	TGTGCCAGTATTTCCACATACAATGAGCAGTTCTTC
TRBD2	16	-	TRBV9	TRBJ2-7	CASSSWNGGGADEQYF	TGTGCCAGCAGCTCCTGGAACGGGGGGGGTGCCGACGAGCAGTACTTC
-	16	once	TRBV27	TRBJ2-1	CASRDRLGAKDNEQFF	TGTGCCAGCAGGGACCGACTAGGCGCGAAGGACAATGAGCAGTTCTTC
TRBD1	15	-	TRBV9	TRBJ1-2	CASSVELDRADGYTF	TGTGCCAGCAGCGTAGAACTGGACAGGGCGGATGGCTACACCTTC
TRBD2	17	-	TRBV7-2	TRBJ2-1	CASSMGVGGRARNEQFF	TGTGCCAGCAGCATGGGGGTTGGGGGGAGGGCCAGGAATGAGCAGTTCTTC
TRBD1	15	-	TRBV7-9	TRBJ1-5	CASSKGTGGEQPQHF	TGTGCCAGCAGCAAGGGGACAGGGGGCGAACAGCCCCAGCATTTT
-	14	-	TRBV29-1	TRBJ2-3	CSVGGAQSADTQYF	TGCAGCGTTGGCGGAGCACAATCGGCAGATACGCAGTATTTT
-	13	-	TRBV27	TRBJ2-3	CASSFNSPDTQYF	TGTGCCAGCAGTTTTAATTCCCCCGATACGCAGTATTTT
-	16	-	TRBV9	TRBJ2-3	CASSVGSGPSTDTQYF	TGTGCCAGCAGCGTAGGGAGCGGGCCCAGCACAGATACGCAGTATTTT